Listed below are T cell receptor beta chains from one sample, sequenced in a study of blood T cell repertoires in COVID-19. Some clones are missing from TCRdb's copy, which holds only in-frame ones; the method was immunoSEQ multiplex PCR. The sample consists of about 240,000 clones, 87% of them appearing once. Sequencing was performed on peripheral blood. These receptors all come from a man aged 60 to 75 who had recovered from COVID-19. The CDR3 runs from the conserved cysteine through the conserved F or W. The order of the fields is CDR3 protein, CDR3 DNA, J gene, D gene, clone size, V gene, CDR3 length. D genes are given only for firm matches. A row's size may be missing; if present it is once, few, many or a size class.

cdr3_aa: CASSLGQSIYGYTF
cdr3_nt: TGTGCCAGCAGCCTCGGACAGTCTATCTATGGCTACACCTTC
j_call: TRBJ1-2
d_call: -
clone_size: -
v_call: TRBV5-8
cdr3_length: 14

cdr3_aa: CASSRGGAYEQYF
cdr3_nt: TGTGCCAGCAGCCGCGGGGGGGCCTACGAGCAGTACTTC
j_call: TRBJ2-7
d_call: TRBD2
clone_size: -
v_call: TRBV6-5
cdr3_length: 13

cdr3_aa: CSVGTGVGNTIYF
cdr3_nt: TGCAGCGTTGGTACAGGGGTCGGAAACACCATATATTTT
j_call: TRBJ1-3
d_call: TRBD1
clone_size: -
v_call: TRBV29-1
cdr3_length: 13

cdr3_aa: CASRYRGHNSPLHF
cdr3_nt: TGTGCCAGCAGATACAGGGGGCATAATTCACCCCTCCACTTT
j_call: TRBJ1-6
d_call: TRBD1
clone_size: once
v_call: TRBV13
cdr3_length: 14

cdr3_aa: CAISILQGADGYTF
cdr3_nt: TGTGCCATCAGTATTTTACAGGGGGCGGATGGCTACACCTTC
j_call: TRBJ1-2
d_call: TRBD1
clone_size: -
v_call: TRBV10-3
cdr3_length: 14

cdr3_aa: CASSVYGREDSPLHF
cdr3_nt: TGTGCCAGCAGCGTATACGGCAGGGAGGATTCACCCCTCCACTTT
j_call: TRBJ1-6
d_call: -
clone_size: -
v_call: TRBV9
cdr3_length: 15

cdr3_aa: CASSLNSGTGKGEQYF
cdr3_nt: TGTGCCAGCAGCTTGAACTCCGGGACAGGGAAGGGCGAGCAGTACTTC
j_call: TRBJ2-7
d_call: TRBD1
clone_size: once
v_call: TRBV7-9
cdr3_length: 16

cdr3_aa: CASRPLGGAGGANVLTF
cdr3_nt: TGTGCCAGCCGACCCCTGGGAGGGGCGGGTGGGGCCAACGTCCTGACTTTC
j_call: TRBJ2-6
d_call: TRBD2
clone_size: -
v_call: TRBV19
cdr3_length: 17

cdr3_aa: CASSYSSRQPQHF
cdr3_nt: TGTGCCAGCAGTTACTCGAGTCGTCAGCCCCAGCATTTT
j_call: TRBJ1-5
d_call: -
clone_size: -
v_call: TRBV6-5
cdr3_length: 13

cdr3_aa: CASSQDITSGNTIYF
cdr3_nt: TGTGCCAGCAGCCAAGATATAACGAGTGGAAACACCATATATTTT
j_call: TRBJ1-3
d_call: -
clone_size: -
v_call: TRBV4-2
cdr3_length: 15

cdr3_aa: CASSPWQGEGGELFF
cdr3_nt: TGTGCCAGCTCACCGTGGCAGGGGGAAGGCGGGGAGCTGTTTTTT
j_call: TRBJ2-2
d_call: TRBD1
clone_size: -
v_call: TRBV18
cdr3_length: 15

cdr3_aa: CASSQALRGNEKLFF
cdr3_nt: TGTGCCAGCAGCCAAGCGTTACGGGGTAATGAAAAACTGTTTTTT
j_call: TRBJ1-4
d_call: -
clone_size: -
v_call: TRBV3-1/TRBV3-2
cdr3_length: 15

cdr3_aa: CASIQTPNTGELFF
cdr3_nt: TGTGCCAGCATCCAGACACCGAACACCGGGGAGCTGTTTTTT
j_call: TRBJ2-2
d_call: -
clone_size: -
v_call: TRBV2
cdr3_length: 14

cdr3_aa: CASSGHGGVFNYGYTF
cdr3_nt: TGTGCCAGCAGCGGCCACGGGGGGGTTTTTAACTATGGCTACACCTTC
j_call: TRBJ1-2
d_call: -
clone_size: -
v_call: TRBV5-5
cdr3_length: 16

cdr3_aa: CASSLGGTPYGYTF
cdr3_nt: TGTGCCAGCAGCTTAGGAGGGACACCCTATGGCTACACCTTC
j_call: TRBJ1-2
d_call: -
clone_size: -
v_call: TRBV7-9
cdr3_length: 14

cdr3_aa: CASSFSLAGAQSTDTQYF
cdr3_nt: TGTGCCAGCAGCTTTTCCCTGGCGGGGGCCCAAAGCACAGATACGCAGTATTTT
j_call: TRBJ2-3
d_call: -
clone_size: once
v_call: TRBV7-9
cdr3_length: 18

cdr3_aa: CATSDPGFGYTF
cdr3_nt: TGTGCCACCAGTGATCCAGGGTTTGGCTACACCTTC
j_call: TRBJ1-2
d_call: -
clone_size: -
v_call: TRBV24-1
cdr3_length: 12